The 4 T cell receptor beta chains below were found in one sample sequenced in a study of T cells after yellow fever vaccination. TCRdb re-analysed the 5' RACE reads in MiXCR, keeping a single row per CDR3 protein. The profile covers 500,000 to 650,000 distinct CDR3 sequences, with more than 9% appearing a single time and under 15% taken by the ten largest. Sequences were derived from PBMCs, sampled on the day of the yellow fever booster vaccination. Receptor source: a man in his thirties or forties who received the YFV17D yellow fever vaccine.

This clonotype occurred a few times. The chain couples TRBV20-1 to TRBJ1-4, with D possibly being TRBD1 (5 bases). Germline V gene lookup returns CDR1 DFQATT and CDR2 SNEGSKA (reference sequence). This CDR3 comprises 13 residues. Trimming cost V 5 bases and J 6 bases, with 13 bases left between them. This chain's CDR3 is CSAGGGTYEKLFF. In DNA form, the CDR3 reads TGCAGTGCTGGGGGGGGGACCTATGAAAAACTGTTTTTT.

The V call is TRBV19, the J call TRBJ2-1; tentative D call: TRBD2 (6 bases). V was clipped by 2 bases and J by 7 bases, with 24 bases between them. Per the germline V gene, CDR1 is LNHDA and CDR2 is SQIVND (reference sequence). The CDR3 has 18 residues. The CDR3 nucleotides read TGTGCCAGTAGTATACCCACGCCCTTAGCGGATATTGGTAATGAGCAGTTCTTC. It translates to CASSIPTPLADIGNEQFF.

CDR3 coding DNA: TGCAGTGCTAGTAGCGGACGGAACACCGGGGAGCTGTTTTTT. It encodes CSASSGRNTGELFF. V usage is TRBV20-1 and J usage is TRBJ2-2; possible D gene TRBD2, 6 bases. Between the trimmed V and J ends, which lost 3 bases and 1 base, there was a span of 9 bases. Germline V gene sequence: CDR1 DFQATT, CDR2 SNEGSKA (reference sequence). The CDR3 length is 14 residues.

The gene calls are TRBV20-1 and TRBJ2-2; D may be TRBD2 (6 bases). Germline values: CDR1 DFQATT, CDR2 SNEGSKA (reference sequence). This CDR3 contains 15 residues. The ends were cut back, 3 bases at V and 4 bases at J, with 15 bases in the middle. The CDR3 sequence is CSASGTGVPTGELFF. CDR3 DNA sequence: TGCAGTGCTAGTGGGACGGGAGTGCCCACCGGGGAGCTGTTTTTT.